This T cell receptor (beta chain) was documented in a study of blood T cell repertoires in COVID-19. The germline V gene has CDR1 LGHDT and CDR2 YNNKEL (reference sequence). Trimming pared 5 bases from V and 10 bases from J, leaving 9 bases between. The CDR3 sequence is 12 residues long. The assay was immunoSEQ multiplex PCR, and TCRdb's table has in-frame clones only and misses some. The sample consists of under 200,000 clones, around nine tenths of them appearing once. This TCR was sampled from a man aged 65-85 years with acute or convalescent COVID-19. Sequencing input: peripheral blood. This chain uses TRBV3-1 (or the pseudogene TRBV3-2) with TRBJ1-6; D ambiguous. CDR3 region: CASSEQSSPLHF. CDR3 in DNA: TGTGCCAGCAGCGAACAGAGCTCACCCCTCCACTTT.